The clone carrying this T cell receptor (beta chain) was seen more than once but under ten times. Its antigen remains unknown. Expressed TCRB transcripts were sequenced because the entire RNA isolate underwent reverse transcription. TCRdb keeps only in-frame clones here, not all; method: immunoSEQ multiplex PCR. The top ten clones hold about 1% of a sample with about 340,000 clones, around 9% of them seen once. Each donor gave one heparinised blood draw averaging approximately 120 mL. Researchers reported sorting CD4+ naive, central memory, regulatory and stem cell-like memory cells via CD45RO/CCR7/CD25/CD127/CD95/CD27. CDR1 SEHNR and CDR2 FQNEAQ come from the germline V gene (reference sequence). V was clipped by 4 bases and J by 2 bases; unmatched bases: 4. This CDR3 contains 14 residues. The sample originates from a study of beta chain features in type 1 diabetes. General study results and limits: Patients with Type 1 diabetes showed moderately but significantly shorter TCRB CDR3s in all four CD4+ subsets. A closer apparent resemblance between naive, central memory and Treg TCRB repertoires was seen in patients than in healthy donors. Sequencing of cDNA might inflate the share of cells that strongly express TCR.

This clonotype was obtained from a man aged 30-40 years with type 1 diabetes. J is TRBJ2-5 and V is TRBV7-9, with 7 positions matching TRBD1. Sequenced material: central memory CD4+ T cells from blood. The CDR3 coding sequence is TGTGCCAGCAGCTCGTACAGGGGACAAGAGACCCAGTACTTC. Translation gives CASSSYRGQETQYF.